This T cell receptor (beta chain) stems from a study of immune heterogeneity within non-small cell lung tumors. Bulk tumor genomic DNA served as template, at roughly 600 ng per sample. Several biopsies were spaced far apart within each primary tumor and obtained as surgery took place. Patients went through curative surgery, and their non-small cell lung cancer was untreated and newly diagnosed. Germline V gene data show CDR1 as KGHDR and CDR2 as SFDVKD. The CDR3 spans 19 residues. Trimming shortened V by 3 bases and J by 1 base, and 23 bases separated the two germline ends. Amplification of the TCR beta CDR3 was achieved through multiplex PCR with 32 V and 13 J primers. MiXCR, applied by TCRdb to the multiplex PCR reads, yields one record per CDR3 protein. The sample shows over 12,000 distinct CDR3 sequences, 28% of them seen only once. Study conclusions and caveats: Site-unique high-frequency clones occurred alongside identical dominant CDR3 beta clonotypes that recurred across tumor sites within a patient.

In its sample, this clonotype was seen a few times. Its antigen remains unknown. This chain connects TRBV24-1 to TRBJ2-5; D tentatively reads TRBD1 or TRBD2 (7 bases each). Sequencing input: lung tumor tissue. This receptor was taken from a middle-aged man with non-small cell lung cancer. CDR3 region: CATSDPLGGGGTVQETQYF. In DNA form, the CDR3 reads TGTGCCACCAGTGATCCCTTAGGGGGGGGGGGGACAGTCCAAGAGACCCAGTACTTC.